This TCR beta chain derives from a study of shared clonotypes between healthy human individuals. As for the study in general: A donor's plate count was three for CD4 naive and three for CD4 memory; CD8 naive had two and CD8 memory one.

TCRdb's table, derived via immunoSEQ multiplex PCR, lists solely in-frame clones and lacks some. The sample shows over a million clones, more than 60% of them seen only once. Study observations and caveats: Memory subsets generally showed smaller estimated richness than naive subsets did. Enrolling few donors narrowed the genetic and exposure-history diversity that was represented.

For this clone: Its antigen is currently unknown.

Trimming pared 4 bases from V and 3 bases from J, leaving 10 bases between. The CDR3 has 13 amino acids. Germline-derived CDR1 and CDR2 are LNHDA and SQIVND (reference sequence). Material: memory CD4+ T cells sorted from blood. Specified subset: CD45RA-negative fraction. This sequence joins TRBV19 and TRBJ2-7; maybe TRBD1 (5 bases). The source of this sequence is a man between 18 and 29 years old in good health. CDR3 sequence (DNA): TGTGCCAGTAGTAGACAGAGTTACTACGAGCAGTACTTC. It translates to CASSRQSYYEQYF.